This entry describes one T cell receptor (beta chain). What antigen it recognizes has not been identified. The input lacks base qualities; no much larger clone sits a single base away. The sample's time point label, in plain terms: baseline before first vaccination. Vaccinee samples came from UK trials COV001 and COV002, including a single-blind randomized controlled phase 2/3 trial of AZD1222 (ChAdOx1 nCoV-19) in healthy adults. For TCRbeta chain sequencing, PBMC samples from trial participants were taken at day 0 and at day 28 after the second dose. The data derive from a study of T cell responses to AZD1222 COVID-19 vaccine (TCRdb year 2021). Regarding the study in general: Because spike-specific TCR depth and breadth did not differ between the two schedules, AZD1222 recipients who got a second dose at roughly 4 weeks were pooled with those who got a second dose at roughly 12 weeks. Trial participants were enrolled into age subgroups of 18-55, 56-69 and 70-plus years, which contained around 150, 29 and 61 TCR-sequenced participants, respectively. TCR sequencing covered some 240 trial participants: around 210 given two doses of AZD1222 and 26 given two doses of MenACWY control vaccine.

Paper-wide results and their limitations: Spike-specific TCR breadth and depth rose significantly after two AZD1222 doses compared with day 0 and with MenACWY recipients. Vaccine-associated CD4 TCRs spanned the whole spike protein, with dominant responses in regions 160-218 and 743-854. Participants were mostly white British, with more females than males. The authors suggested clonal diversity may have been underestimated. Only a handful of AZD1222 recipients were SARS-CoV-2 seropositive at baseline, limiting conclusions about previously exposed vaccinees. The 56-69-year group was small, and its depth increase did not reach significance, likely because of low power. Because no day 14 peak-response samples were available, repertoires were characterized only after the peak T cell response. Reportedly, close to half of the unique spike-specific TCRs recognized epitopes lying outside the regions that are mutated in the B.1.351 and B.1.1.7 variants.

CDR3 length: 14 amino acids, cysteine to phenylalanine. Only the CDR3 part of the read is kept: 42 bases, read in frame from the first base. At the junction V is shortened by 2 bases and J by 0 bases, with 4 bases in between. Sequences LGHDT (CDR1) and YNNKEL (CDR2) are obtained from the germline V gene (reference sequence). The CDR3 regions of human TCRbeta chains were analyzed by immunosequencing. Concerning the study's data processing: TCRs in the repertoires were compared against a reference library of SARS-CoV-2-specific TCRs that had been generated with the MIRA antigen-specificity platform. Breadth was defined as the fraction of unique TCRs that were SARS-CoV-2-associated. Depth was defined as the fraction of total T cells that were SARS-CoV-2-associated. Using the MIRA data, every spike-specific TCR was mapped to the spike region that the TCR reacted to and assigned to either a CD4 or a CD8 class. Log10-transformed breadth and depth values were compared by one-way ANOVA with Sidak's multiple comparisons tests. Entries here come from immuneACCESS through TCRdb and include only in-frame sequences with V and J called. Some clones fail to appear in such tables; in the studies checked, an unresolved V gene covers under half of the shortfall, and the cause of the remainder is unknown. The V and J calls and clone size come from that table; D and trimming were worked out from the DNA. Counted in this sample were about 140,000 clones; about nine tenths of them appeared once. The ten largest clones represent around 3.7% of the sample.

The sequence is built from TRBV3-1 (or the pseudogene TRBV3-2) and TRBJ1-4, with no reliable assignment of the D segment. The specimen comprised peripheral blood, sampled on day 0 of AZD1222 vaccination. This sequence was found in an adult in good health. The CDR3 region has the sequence CASSQMPTNEKLFF. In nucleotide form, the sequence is TGTGCCAGCAGCCAAATGCCAACTAATGAAAAACTGTTTTTT.